These 5 T cell receptor beta chains were all obtained from the same sample, sequenced in a study of cytomegalovirus exposure and HLA in healthy donors. PCR involved 60 Vbeta and 13 Jbeta primers. Sequencing was performed with immunoSEQ multiplex PCR; in TCRdb, only in-frame clones are kept and a portion is missing. The repertoire holds about 230,000 clones, with 77% as singletons. The sample comprised PBMCs. These receptors all stem from a woman aged 55-69 years in good health and CMV-seropositive.

The J gene is TRBJ2-2, the V gene TRBV9; 12 bases match TRBD1. The CDR3 spans 16 residues. The germline CDR1 and CDR2 sequences are SGDLS and YYNGEE. Trimming cost V 0 bases and J 6 bases; bases outside gene matches: 3. In DNA, the CDR3 is TGTGCCAGCAGCGTAGATGGGACAGGGGGCGCCGGGGAGCTGTTTTTT. As protein: CASSVDGTGGAGELFF.

The V and J genes are TRBV19 and TRBJ1-3; D not certain. Germline V gene data show CDR1 as LNHDA and CDR2 as SQIVND (reference sequence). This CDR3 contains 15 residues. V was clipped by 5 bases and J by 0 bases, with 11 bases between them. The CDR3 DNA is TGTGCCAGTAGTCCAGGTTCCGTCTCTGGAAACACCATATATTTT. Residues: CASSPGSVSGNTIYF.

This clone was observed once. J is TRBJ2-5 and V is TRBV19, with 14 nucleotides matching TRBD2. This CDR3 contains 15 residues. V lost 5 bases to trimming and J lost 4 bases; unmatched junction nucleotides: 3. Looked up from germline, CDR1 is LNHDA and CDR2 is SQIVND (reference sequence). As DNA, the CDR3 is TGTGCCAGTAGTGGGGGACTAGCGGGAGTAGAGACCCAGTACTTC. It is translated as CASSGGLAGVETQYF.

This clone was seen once. J is TRBJ2-5 and V is TRBV9, with TRBD2 matching over 14 bases. The CDR3 has 15 residues. Germline V gene data show CDR1 as SGDLS and CDR2 as YYNGEE. V lost 3 bases, J lost 5 bases, and 3 bases stayed unmatched. For the CDR3, the DNA is TGTGCCAGCAGCGCGGGACTAGCGGGGGACGAGACCCAGTACTTC. This codes for CASSAGLAGDETQYF.

V and J are TRBV6-1 and TRBJ2-5, with D hard to call. The CDR3 consists of 13 residues. Trimming took 6 bases from V and 4 from J, leaving 12 bases between them. Looked up from germline, CDR1 is MNHNS and CDR2 is SASEGT. The chain's CDR3 is CASRRQVAETQYF. CDR3 DNA sequence: TGTGCCAGCAGACGGCAGGTGGCAGAGACCCAGTACTTC.